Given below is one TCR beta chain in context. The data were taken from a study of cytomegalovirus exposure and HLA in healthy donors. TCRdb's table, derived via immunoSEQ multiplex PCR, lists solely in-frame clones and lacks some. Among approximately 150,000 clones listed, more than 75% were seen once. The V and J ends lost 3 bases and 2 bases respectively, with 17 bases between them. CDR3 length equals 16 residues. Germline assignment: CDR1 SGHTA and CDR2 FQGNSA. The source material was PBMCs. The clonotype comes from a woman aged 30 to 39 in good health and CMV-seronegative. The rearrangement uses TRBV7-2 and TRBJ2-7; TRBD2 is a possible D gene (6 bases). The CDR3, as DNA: TGTGCCAGCAGCTTTGGGGAGTTGGGGGGAACCTACGAGCAGTACTTC. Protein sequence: CASSFGELGGTYEQYF.